The 9 T cell receptor beta chains given below trace back to one sample, sequenced in a study of CD8 T cells in Susac syndrome. RNA in amounts of roughly 0.5 to 1 ug was reverse transcribed with random hexamers. TCRdb ran MiXCR on the immunoSEQ multiplex PCR reads and lists one entry per CDR3 protein. The table has 95,000 to 150,000 distinct CDR3 sequences, roughly 95% seen once. The sequenced material came from CD4+ T cells from PBMCs. These receptors all come from a human donor with Susac syndrome.

V usage is TRBV30 and J usage is TRBJ1-2; a weak D match, TRBD1 (5 bases). The germline gives CDR1 GTSNPN, CDR2 SVGIG (reference sequence). The CDR3 has 12 residues. With 3 bases removed from V and 2 bases from J, the gap between germline ends came to 7 bases. CDR3 nucleotide sequence: TGTGCCTGGAGGGGGCTAAACTATGGCTACACCTTC. Translating gives CAWRGLNYGYTF.

This chain connects TRBV5-6 to TRBJ2-1; TRBD2 agrees at 12 bases. With V trimmed by 0 bases and J by 7 bases, 8 bases remained unmatched. CDR3 length: 17 residues. CDR1 is SGHDT and CDR2 is YYEEEE in the germline V gene. CDR3 residues: CASSLVASGRAGNEQFF. CDR3 sequence (DNA): TGTGCCAGCAGCTTGGTGGCTAGCGGGAGGGCCGGAAATGAGCAGTTCTTC.

The genes are TRBV20-1 and TRBJ1-2, with D possibly being TRBD1 (5 bases). This CDR3 region has 14 residues. V was trimmed by 1 base and J by 4 bases, leaving 13 bases between them. Germline CDR1 reads DFQATT; CDR2 reads SNEGSKA (reference sequence). CDR3 sequence reads: CSARGAGTAYGYTF. CDR3 nucleotide sequence: TGCAGTGCTAGAGGAGCAGGGACGGCCTATGGCTACACCTTC.

The gene calls are TRBV29-1 and TRBJ1-3, with 8 nucleotides matching TRBD1. Germline V gene lookup returns CDR1 SQVTM and CDR2 ANQGSEA. The trim removed 7 bases at V and 0 bases at J, leaving 2 bases unmatched. The CDR3 is made up of 13 amino acids. The CDR3 DNA reads TGCAGCGCCGGACAGGGCTCTGGAAACACCATATATTTT. This sequence encodes CSAGQGSGNTIYF.

The chain couples TRBV6-5 to TRBJ2-7; 11 bases line up with TRBD1. This CDR3 spans 15 amino acids. The V gene end was trimmed by 6 bases and the J gene end by 5 bases; junction bases not matched to a gene: 9. The germline V gene encodes CDR1 MNHEY and CDR2 SVGAGI. DNA for the CDR3: TGTGCCAGCAGATTTGGACAGGGGGCTCCCCACGAGCAGTACTTC. Protein product: CASRFGQGAPHEQYF.

The CDR3 sequence: CASSSTDRKLFF. In nucleotides, the CDR3 is TGTGCCAGCAGTTCCACGGACAGAAAACTGTTTTTT. The chain is built from TRBV6-6 and TRBJ1-4; the D gene is possibly TRBD1 (6 bases). Germline V gene sequence: CDR1 MNHNY, CDR2 SVGAGI (reference sequence). V lost 4 bases and J 10 bases, leaving 10 bases between the germline ends. CDR3 length: 12 amino acids.

The V call is TRBV9, the J call TRBJ2-3; D may match TRBD1 or TRBD2 (5 bases each). The CDR3 has 18 residues. The V end was cut by 2 bases, the J end by 8 bases, with 27 bases between. CDR1 SGDLS and CDR2 YYNGEE come from the germline V gene. In nucleotides, the CDR3 is TGTGCCAGCAGCGTCTCCACGGACACCCCGGGGCGGATAACTACGCAGTATTTT. This gives the protein CASSVSTDTPGRITTQYF.

This clonotype has a single count. This chain uses TRBV23-1 with TRBJ2-5; D gene uncertain. TRBV23-1 is assigned to the ORF class and has an uncertain function. This CDR3 comprises 12 residues. The V end was cut by 2 bases, the J end by 5 bases, with 6 bases between. The CDR3 region has the DNA TGCGCCAGCAGTCAAATTGGGGAGACCCAGTACTTC. Residues: CASSQIGETQYF.

This chain connects TRBV3-1 to TRBJ1-3; unclear D gene. The germline gives CDR1 LGHDT, CDR2 YNNKEL (reference sequence). CDR3 length equals 15 residues. Trimming removed 0 bases at V and 0 bases at J, with 6 bases between. The CDR3 loop reads CASSQDLSSGNTIYF. DNA for the CDR3: TGTGCCAGCAGCCAAGACTTGAGCTCTGGAAACACCATATATTTT.